This T cell receptor (beta chain) derives from a study of shared clonotypes between healthy human individuals. Study outcomes and limitations: Non-shared clonotypes showed lower generation probabilities than clonotypes common to all four donors.

Notes on this clone: Its antigen remains unknown.

CD45RO-negative, CCR7-selected cells formed the naive CD8 fraction, which excluded terminally differentiated effector memory CD45RA+ cells. Only Caucasian adults living in Nashville, Tennessee made up the donor group. Sequencing used immunoSEQ multiplex PCR; TCRdb keeps in-frame clones, though not all of them. The sample includes around 1,900,000 clones, 85% to 95% of them seen just once. Trimming pared 7 bases from V and 8 bases from J, leaving 17 bases between. The CDR3 has 12 residues. Germline V CDR1 and CDR2: SQVTM, ANQGSEA. The sample taken for sequencing was naive CD8+ T cells from PBMCs. This TCR came from a man aged 18 to 30 in good health. Some clones in this sample may be carry-over from other donors' samples. The gene calls are TRBV29-1 and TRBJ1-2, with a weak D call TRBD1 (6 bases). The chain's CDR3 is CSAGGGRKGYTF. The CDR3 DNA reads as TGCAGCGCTGGTGGGGGCCGGAAGGGCTACACCTTC.